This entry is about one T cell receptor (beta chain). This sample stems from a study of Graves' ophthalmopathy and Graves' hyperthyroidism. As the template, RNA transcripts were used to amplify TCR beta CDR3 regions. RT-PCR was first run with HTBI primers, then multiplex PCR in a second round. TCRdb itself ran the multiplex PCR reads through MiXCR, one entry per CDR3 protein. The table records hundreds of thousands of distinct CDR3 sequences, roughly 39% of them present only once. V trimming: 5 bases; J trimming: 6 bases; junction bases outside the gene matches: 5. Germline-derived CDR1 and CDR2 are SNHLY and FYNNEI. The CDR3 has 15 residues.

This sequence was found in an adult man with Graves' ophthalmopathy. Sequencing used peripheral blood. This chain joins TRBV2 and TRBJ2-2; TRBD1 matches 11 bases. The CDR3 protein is CASSKDRGLSGELFF. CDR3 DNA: TGTGCCAGCAGTAAGGACAGGGGGCTATCCGGGGAGCTGTTTTTT.